This T cell receptor (beta chain) is drawn from a study of T cell responses to AZD1222 COVID-19 vaccine. The study, taken as a whole, reports: At baseline, just a handful of AZD1222 recipients tested seropositive. Clonal diversity was possibly underestimated, and the donors were mostly white British, with more females.

In regard to this clone: Antigen: not known.

The table came from immunoSEQ multiplex PCR; TCRdb's copy has only in-frame clones and leaves some out. Of more than 90,000 clones listed, 80% to 90% are singletons. Germline lookup yields CDR1 SGHRS and CDR2 YFSETQ. Between the trimmed V and J ends, which lost 7 bases and 1 base, there was a span of 8 bases. The CDR3 covers 12 residues. The clonotype originates from an adult who received the AZD1222 COVID-19 vaccine. The specimen comprised peripheral blood, sampled 28 days after the second AZD1222 dose. This chain joins TRBV5-1 and TRBJ2-5; D unresolved. In DNA form, the CDR3 reads TGCGCCAGCTGGAATACCCAAGAGACCCAGTACTTC. As protein: CASWNTQETQYF.